The source of this TCR beta chain is a study of CD8+CD57+ T cells in acquired aplastic anemia. CDR1 and CDR2 (germline): SQVTM, ANQGSEA. V shed 5 bases and J shed 4 bases, with 11 bases lying between them. The CDR3 contains 12 residues. TCR beta VDJ and CDR3 profiles were obtained from a genomic DNA template. MiXCR, run by TCRdb on the reads, gives a single entry per CDR3 protein. The sample has just over 400,000 distinct CDR3 sequences, 55% to 75% seen once; the top ten hold 3.5% to 4.5%. Worth noting for this clonotype: No antigen is known for it.

Study results and limitations: In common between the patients and the controls were twenty-nine CD8+ CDR3 sequences.

The sequence came from a human donor in good health, serving as a control. The sample comprised sorted CD4+, CD8+, or CD8+CD57+ T cells (not recorded which) from PBMCs. The rearrangement uses TRBV29-1 and TRBJ1-2; D might be TRBD1 (5 bases). The CDR3 nucleotides are TGCAGCGTTCACGGGACGCTCTATGGCTACACCTTC. It specifies CSVHGTLYGYTF.